These T cell receptor beta chains were read from a single sample in a study of OX40 agonist ivuxolimab in advanced cancers. Method: immunoSEQ multiplex PCR; TCRdb's copy keeps in-frame clones and lacks some. The data contain some 49,000 clones, about 88% of them seen just once; the ten biggest clones take up approximately 52%. Sequencing was performed on CD4+ or CD8+ T cells sorted from blood, taken in a trial of the OX40 agonist ivuxolimab. These receptors were taken from an adult with an advanced solid tumor such as melanoma, head and neck, liver or kidney cancer. Both conserved end residues are part of each CDR3. A D gene is named only where the DNA matches it firmly. Size is omitted from some rows. Given values are once, few, many or a class for expanded clones.

j_call d_call v_call clone_size cdr3_aa cdr3_nt
TRBJ2-1 - TRBV9 - CASSTRAEYNEQFF TGTGCCAGCAGCACAAGGGCAGAATACAATGAGCAGTTCTTC
TRBJ2-7 - TRBV2 - CASSHEAIISEQYF TGTGCCAGCAGCCATGAAGCGATTATATCCGAGCAGTACTTC
TRBJ1-6 TRBD1 TRBV6-8 few CASRDDRGLNSPLHF TGTGCCAGCAGGGATGACAGGGGGCTGAATTCACCCCTCCACTTT
TRBJ2-7 - TRBV11-2 - CASTGLGTGKYYEQYF TGTGCCAGCACCGGTCTAGGGACGGGAAAATACTACGAGCAGTACTTC
TRBJ2-1 - TRBV19 few CASSVQPTPSPYNEQFF TGTGCCAGTAGTGTACAACCGACCCCATCCCCCTACAATGAGCAGTTCTTC
TRBJ1-1 TRBD1 TRBV18 - CASSPGQLNTEAFF TGTGCCAGCTCACCGGGACAGTTGAACACTGAAGCTTTCTTT
TRBJ2-3 TRBD1 TRBV5-1 - CASRGTGGPDTQYF TGCGCCAGCAGGGGGACAGGGGGCCCAGATACGCAGTATTTT
TRBJ2-7 - TRBV7-9 - CASSPVTGAYEQYF TGTGCCAGCAGTCCGGTGACGGGGGCCTACGAGCAGTACTTC
TRBJ2-7 - TRBV5-1 - CASSLGRGDNEQYF TGCGCCAGCAGCTTGGGCAGGGGTGACAACGAGCAGTACTTC
TRBJ1-1 - TRBV27 - CASSRMGLDMNTEAFF TGTGCCAGCAGTCGAATGGGCTTAGACATGAACACTGAAGCTTTCTTT
TRBJ1-1 - TRBV7-9 - CASSSPGILGAEAFF TGTGCCAGCAGCTCCCCGGGGATCCTTGGGGCTGAAGCTTTCTTT
TRBJ2-7 TRBD2 TRBV29-1 - CSVWTSGGYEQYF TGCAGCGTTTGGACTAGCGGGGGGTACGAGCAGTACTTC
TRBJ1-4 TRBD1 TRBV2 - CAGQGPNEKLFF TGTGCCGGACAGGGGCCAAATGAAAAACTGTTTTTT
TRBJ1-2 - TRBV2 - CASSDGINYGYTF TGTGCCAGCAGTGACGGAATCAACTATGGCTACACCTTC
TRBJ2-1 TRBD2 TRBV18 - CASSPPSGGDLEQFF TGTGCCAGCTCACCCCCTAGCGGGGGGGATTTGGAGCAGTTCTTC
TRBJ1-4 - TRBV4-1 - CASSQDLDSTRHEKLFF TGCGCCAGCAGCCAAGACTTAGACTCAACTCGACATGAAAAACTGTTTTTT